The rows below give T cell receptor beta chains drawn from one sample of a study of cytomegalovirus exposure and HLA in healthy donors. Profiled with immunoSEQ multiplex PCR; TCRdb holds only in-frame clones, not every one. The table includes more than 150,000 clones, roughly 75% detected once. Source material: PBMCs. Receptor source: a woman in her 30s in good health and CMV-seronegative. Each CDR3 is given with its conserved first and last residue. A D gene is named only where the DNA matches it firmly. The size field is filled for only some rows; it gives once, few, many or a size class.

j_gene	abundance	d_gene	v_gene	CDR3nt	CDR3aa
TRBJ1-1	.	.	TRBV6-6	TGTGCCAGCAGCAAACAGGACCCGGTCAACACTGAAGCTTTCTTT	CASSKQDPVNTEAFF
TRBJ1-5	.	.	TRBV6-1	TGTGCCAGCAGTGAAATTGCCAGGGGACACAATCAGCCCCAGCATTTT	CASSEIARGHNQPQHF
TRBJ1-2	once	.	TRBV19	TGTGCCAGTAGTATAGGGCATGGCTACACCTTC	CASSIGHGYTF
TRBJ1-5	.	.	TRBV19	TGTGCCAGTAGTATTCCAGGGGACCAGCCCCAGCATTTT	CASSIPGDQPQHF
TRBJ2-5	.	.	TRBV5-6	TGTGCCAGCAGCTTGGAGGAGGGGGCTGGAGAGACCCAGTACTTC	CASSLEEGAGETQYF
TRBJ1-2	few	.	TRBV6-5	TGTGCCAGCAGTCGGGGGGGGAGGGTTAACTATGGCTACACCTTC	CASSRGGRVNYGYTF
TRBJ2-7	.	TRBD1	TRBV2	TGTGCCAGCAGACTCCGGGACAGTTACTCCGAGCAGTACTTC	CASRLRDSYSEQYF
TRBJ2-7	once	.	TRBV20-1	TGCAGTGCTAGTACTCTCTACGAGCAGTACTTC	CSASTLYEQYF
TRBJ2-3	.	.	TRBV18	TGTGCCAGCTCACCACGAGAAGATACGCAGTATTTT	CASSPREDTQYF
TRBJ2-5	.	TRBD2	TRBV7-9	TGTGCCAGCAGCTCCCCAACTAGCGGGGAAATAGACCAGTACTTC	CASSSPTSGEIDQYF
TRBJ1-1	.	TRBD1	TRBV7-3	TGTGCCAGCAGCCTACTTGGTCTGGGACAGATGAACACTGAAGCTTTCTTT	CASSLLGLGQMNTEAFF
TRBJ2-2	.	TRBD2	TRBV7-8	TGTGCCAGCAGCTTCCGGGGGGGCCTCAGCGGGGAGCTGTTTTTT	CASSFRGGLSGELFF
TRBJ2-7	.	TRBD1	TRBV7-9	TGTGCCAGCAGCCGCACGGGACAGGGCCCCTACGAGCAGTACTTC	CASSRTGQGPYEQYF
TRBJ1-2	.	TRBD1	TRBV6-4	TGTGCCAGCAGTGATTCAATTAGGCGGACAGGGGGTAACGGCTACACCTTC	CASSDSIRRTGGNGYTF
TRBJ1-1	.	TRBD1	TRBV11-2	TGTGCCAGCAGCGGTTCGGACAGGCCTCTTCGGGCTTTCTTT	CASSGSDRPLRAFF
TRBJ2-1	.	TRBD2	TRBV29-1	TGCAGCCCACCGACTAGCGGGGCGCTCTACAATGAGCAGTTCTTC	CSPPTSGALYNEQFF
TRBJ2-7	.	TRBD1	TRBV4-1	TGCGCCAGCAGCCCACCGGGACAGGGGTCGTACGAGCAGTACTTC	CASSPPGQGSYEQYF
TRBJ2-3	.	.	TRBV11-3	TGTGCCAGCAGCCCACAGGGAGGCACAGATACGCAGTATTTT	CASSPQGGTDTQYF
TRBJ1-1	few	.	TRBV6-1	TGTGCCAGCAGCGGTCTTACCGAAGCTTTCTTT	CASSGLTEAFF
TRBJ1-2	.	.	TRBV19	TGTGCCAGTAAAGGGGGAGACAGAAACGGCTACACCTTC	CASKGGDRNGYTF
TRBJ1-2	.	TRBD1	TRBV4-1	TGCGCCAGCAGCCTCGACTACAGGGGGGACTATGGCTACACCTTC	CASSLDYRGDYGYTF
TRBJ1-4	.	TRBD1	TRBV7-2	TGTGCCAGCAGCTTATTAGGGACAGGGGGAGTAAAACTGTTTTTT	CASSLLGTGGVKLFF
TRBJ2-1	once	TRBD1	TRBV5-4	TGTGCCAGCAGCGTGGACAGGGTCAACAATGAGCAGTTCTTC	CASSVDRVNNEQFF
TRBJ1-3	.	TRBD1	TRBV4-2	TGTGCCAGCAGCCAAGAACAGGGGCCCGAGGCTAGAAACACCATATATTTT	CASSQEQGPEARNTIYF
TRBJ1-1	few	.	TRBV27	TGTGCCAGCAGTTTGTCCAGGGCCAACACTGAAGCTTTCTTT	CASSLSRANTEAFF
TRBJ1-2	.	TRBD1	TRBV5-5	TGTGCCAGCAGCTTGGTAACAGGGGATAACTATGGCTACACCTTC	CASSLVTGDNYGYTF
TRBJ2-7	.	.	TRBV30	TGTGCCTGGAAGGGGCCTGCCTACGAGCAGTACTTC	CAWKGPAYEQYF
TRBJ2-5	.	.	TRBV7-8	TGTGCCAGCAGCTCCGACGGGCGGGGACAAGAGACCCAGTACTTC	CASSSDGRGQETQYF
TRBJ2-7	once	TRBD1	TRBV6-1	TGTGCCAGCAGTCAACAGGGGGCGAGGGCCTACGAGCAGTACTTC	CASSQQGARAYEQYF
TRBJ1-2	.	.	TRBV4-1	TGCGCCAGCAGCCAAGACCAGGGTTACGGCTACACCTTC	CASSQDQGYGYTF
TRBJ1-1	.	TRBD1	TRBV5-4	TGTGCCAGCTTACAGGGGGCGAACACTGAAGCTTTCTTT	CASLQGANTEAFF
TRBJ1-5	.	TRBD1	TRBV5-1	TGCGCCAGCAGCTTGGGCTCAGGGGGCTTGAATCAGCCCCAGCATTTT	CASSLGSGGLNQPQHF
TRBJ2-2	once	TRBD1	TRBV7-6	TGTGCCAGCAGCTTAGGTCTGGGACAGGGAGGCACCGGGGAGCTGTTTTTT	CASSLGLGQGGTGELFF
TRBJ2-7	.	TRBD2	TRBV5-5	TGTGCCAGCAGCTTGGACGAGCGGGGGGCTTACGAGCAGTACTTC	CASSLDERGAYEQYF
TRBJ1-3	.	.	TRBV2	TGTGCCAGCAGTGCGACAATCCGCTCTGGAAACACCATATATTTT	CASSATIRSGNTIYF
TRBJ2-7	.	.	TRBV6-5	TGTGCCAGCAGGTCCACCGGGACACCCTACGAGCAGTACTTC	CASRSTGTPYEQYF
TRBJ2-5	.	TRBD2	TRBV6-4	TGTGCCAGCAGTGACCGGGGACTAGTGGGGGAGACCCAGTACTTC	CASSDRGLVGETQYF
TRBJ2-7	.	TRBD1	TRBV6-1	TGTGCCAGCAGGAAAAGGACAGGAGGTCCCTACGAGCAGTACTTC	CASRKRTGGPYEQYF
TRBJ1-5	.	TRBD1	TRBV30	TGTGCCTGGAGTAAGGGGGCATATAGCAATCAGCCCCAGCATTTT	CAWSKGAYSNQPQHF
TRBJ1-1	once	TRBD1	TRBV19	TGTGCCAGTAGTATAGCCCCCGGGACAGGGAAGGGTTTGAACACTGAAGCTTTCTTT	CASSIAPGTGKGLNTEAFF
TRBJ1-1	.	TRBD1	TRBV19	TGTGCCAGTAGTATATCGACAGGGGGCAGTGAAGCTTTCTTT	CASSISTGGSEAFF
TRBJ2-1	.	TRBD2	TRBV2	TGTGCCAGCACCATTAGCGGGGGGGCCTACAATGAGCAGTTCTTC	CASTISGGAYNEQFF
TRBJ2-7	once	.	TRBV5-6	TGTGCCAGCAGCTTCGGGGGGCCCGACGAGCAGTACTTC	CASSFGGPDEQYF
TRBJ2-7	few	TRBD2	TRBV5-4	TGTGCCAGCAGTCAAGGGACTAGCGGAATATCCTACGAGCAGTACTTC	CASSQGTSGISYEQYF
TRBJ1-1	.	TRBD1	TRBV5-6	TGTGCCAGCAGCCCCCTCGGGACAGCCGAAGGTACTTTCTTT	CASSPLGTAEGTFF
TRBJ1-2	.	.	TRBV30	TGTGCCTGGAGTGTACGGGCAGGGGCGTATGGCTACACCTTC	CAWSVRAGAYGYTF
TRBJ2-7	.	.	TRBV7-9	TGTGCCAGCAGCTCTACCTACGAGCAGTACTTC	CASSSTYEQYF
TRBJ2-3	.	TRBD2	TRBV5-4	TGTGCCAGCAGCCGAATGGGCGGGGGGGCGTCAGATACGCAGTATTTT	CASSRMGGGASDTQYF
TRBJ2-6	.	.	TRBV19	TGTGCCAGTAGCAAATGGGAGGGGGCTGGGGCCAACGTCCTGACTTTC	CASSKWEGAGANVLTF
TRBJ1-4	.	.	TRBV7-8	TGTGCCAGCAGCTTAATCCGGGACATGGCTAATGAAAAACTGTTTTTT	CASSLIRDMANEKLFF
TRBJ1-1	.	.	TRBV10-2	TGCGCCACCCAGAGGTGGGGGGTGAACACTGAAGCTTTCTTT	CATQRWGVNTEAFF
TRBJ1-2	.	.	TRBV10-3	TGTGCCATCAGTGAGGGCAGGGAGGGGGATGGCTACACCTTC	CAISEGREGDGYTF
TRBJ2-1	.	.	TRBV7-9	TGTGCCAGCAGCTTAGCGGGGGGGCAGGGTGAGCAGTTCTTC	CASSLAGGQGEQFF
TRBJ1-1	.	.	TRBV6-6	TGTGCCAGCATTAGGGGTTACACTGAAGCTTTCTTT	CASIRGYTEAFF
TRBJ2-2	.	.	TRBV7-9	TGTGCCAGCAGCCAGGGTATTGGTGACACCGGGGAGCTGTTTTTT	CASSQGIGDTGELFF
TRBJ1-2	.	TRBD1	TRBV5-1	TGCGCCAGCAGCTCGGCGGGACAGGGGGCGTCCTATGGCTACACCTTC	CASSSAGQGASYGYTF
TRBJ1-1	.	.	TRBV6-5	TGTGCCAGCAGTCTTGACAAGAACACTGAAGCTTTCTTT	CASSLDKNTEAFF
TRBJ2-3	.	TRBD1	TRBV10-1	TGCGCCAGCAGGAGGGACAGGTCGGCAGATACGCAGTATTTT	CASRRDRSADTQYF
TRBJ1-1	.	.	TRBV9	TGTGCCAGCAGCGTAGTTCGATCAGGGACACTGAACACTGAAGCTTTCTTT	CASSVVRSGTLNTEAFF